Below, 8 T cell receptor beta chains from the same sample are listed, as sequenced in a study of blood T cell repertoires in COVID-19 (dated by TCRdb to 2019 to 2021). Library prep was done by the immunoSEQ multiplex PCR assay. The table comes from immuneACCESS by way of TCRdb, which keeps in-frame sequences with V and J called. Part of the clones is missing from these tables; in studies checked, under half for an unresolved V gene and the rest for unknown reasons. The table for this sample lists 310,000 or so clones; around nine tenths of them were counted only once. The biggest ten clones account for 8% to 10% of the sample. Material for sequencing was PBMCs or T cells enriched from blood (not recorded which). The receptors derive from a woman aged 40 to 50 who had recovered from COVID-19.

This chain connects TRBV30 to TRBJ1-2; tentative D call: TRBD1 (6 bases). The CDR3 has 15 amino acids. Between the trimmed V and J ends, which lost 2 bases and 1 base, there was a span of 14 bases. Germline V lookup: CDR1 GTSNPN, CDR2 SVGIG (reference sequence). CDR3 sequence: CAWSPTGFHNYGYTF. Written as DNA, the CDR3 is TGTGCCTGGAGTCCCACAGGGTTTCATAACTATGGCTACACCTTC.

This clone is a singleton in its sample. Here the CDR3 reads CAGRQGNQPQHF. The CDR3 coding sequence is TGTGCCGGTCGACAGGGAAATCAGCCCCAGCATTTT. The V and J genes are TRBV19 and TRBJ1-5, with 7 bases matching TRBD1. Unmatched junction bases numbered 5, after V lost 11 bases and J lost 4 bases. The CDR3 contains 12 residues. CDR1 LNHDA and CDR2 SQIVND come from the germline V gene (reference sequence). Filled out from reference TRBV19 and TRBJ1-5, the complete variable domain reads DGGITQSPKYLFRKEGQNVTLSCEQNLNHDAMYWYRQDPGQGLRLIYYSQIVNDFQKGDIAEGYSVSREKKESFPLTVTSAQKNPTAFYLCAGRQGNQPQHFGDGTRLSIL.

This sequence joins TRBV6-5 and TRBJ1-1; D gene ambiguous. The CDR3 covers 11 residues. V gave up 7 bases and J gave up 1 base, with 4 bases separating them. Germline V lookup: CDR1 MNHEY, CDR2 SVGAGI. CDR3 in amino acids: CASIKNTEAFF. As DNA, the CDR3 is TGTGCCAGCATCAAGAACACTGAAGCTTTCTTT.

The chain recombines TRBV6-2 or TRBV6-3 with TRBJ2-7; a possible D gene is TRBD1 (5 bases). V was clipped by 2 bases and J by 5 bases, with 16 bases between them. CDR3 length: 15 residues. The germline V gene encodes CDR1 MNHEY and CDR2 SVGEGT. In DNA, the CDR3 is TGTGCCAGCAGTTACCGGCGGACGACAGTCCACGAGCAGTACTTC. This sequence encodes CASSYRRTTVHEQYF.

The chain employs TRBV30 and TRBJ1-2; 11 bases fit TRBD1. The CDR3 is 14 residues long. CDR1 is GTSNPN, CDR2 SVGIG, per germline (reference sequence). Trimming at V came to 1 base and at J to 8 bases, leaving 6 bases not matched to a gene. The CDR3 protein is CAWSAGTGGEGYTF. CDR3 in DNA: TGTGCCTGGAGTGCCGGGACAGGGGGAGAAGGCTACACCTTC.

This sequence joins TRBV19 and TRBJ1-1; no reliable D call. V gave up 5 bases and J gave up 4 bases, with 14 bases separating them. This CDR3 is built from 14 residues. Per the germline V gene, CDR1 is LNHDA and CDR2 is SQIVND (reference sequence). CDR3 sequence reads: CASSFTGGSTEAFF. The CDR3 DNA reads as TGTGCCAGTAGTTTTACCGGTGGGAGCACTGAAGCTTTCTTT.

This clone appeared a few times. The V and J genes are TRBV29-1 and TRBJ2-7; tentative D call: TRBD1 (5 bases). The germline V gene encodes CDR1 SQVTM and CDR2 ANQGSEA. The ends were cut back, 7 bases at V and 1 base at J, with 8 bases in the middle. The CDR3 runs 11 residues. Written as DNA, the CDR3 is TGCAGCGGGCGGACATCCTACGAGCAGTACTTC. It yields the protein CSGRTSYEQYF.

The rearrangement links TRBV10-2 to TRBJ2-7; maybe TRBD1 (6 bases). The V gene lost 6 bases and the J gene lost 0 bases, with 12 bases spanning the gap. Germline V lookup: CDR1 WSHSY, CDR2 SAAADI. This CDR3 region has 14 residues. The CDR3 DNA reads as TGCGCCAGCAGCGCCCGGACAGCCTCCTACGAGCAGTACTTC. This translates into CASSARTASYEQYF.